One sample yielded the 15 T cell receptor beta chains listed below, sequenced in a study of blood T cell repertoires in COVID-19. Using immunoSEQ multiplex PCR, the repertoire was profiled, and TCRdb retains in-frame clones only, with some absent. Of about 200,000 clones listed, 89% are singletons. The sequencing input was PBMCs or T cells enriched from blood (not recorded which). The origin of the receptors is a woman in her forties with acute COVID-19.

This chain connects TRBV5-1 to TRBJ2-2; 11 nucleotides agree with TRBD2. Germline values: CDR1 SGHRS, CDR2 YFSETQ. The CDR3 is 16 amino acids. The junction had 2 bases not matched to a gene; V was cut back by 3 bases and J by 1 base. The CDR3 coding sequence is TGCGCCAGCAGCTACCTAGCGGGAGGGAACACCGGGGAGCTGTTTTTT. This encodes CASSYLAGGNTGELFF.

The chain joins TRBV28 to TRBJ2-7; 9 nucleotides line up with TRBD2. CDR1 and CDR2 from the germline V gene are MDHEN and SYDVKM. The CDR3 runs to 16 residues. J gave up 2 bases and V 6 bases, and 11 bases lay outside the gene matches. CDR3 nucleotide sequence: TGTGCCAGCAGCGCTCCAGCGGGGGGATTTCCCTACGAGCAGTACTTC. Protein sequence: CASSAPAGGFPYEQYF.

This chain connects TRBV30 to TRBJ1-5; 7 positions agree with TRBD1. Germline V CDR1 and CDR2: GTSNPN, SVGIG (reference sequence). V gave up 2 bases and J gave up 6 bases; unmatched junction bases: 16. The CDR3 covers 17 residues. CDR3: CAWSPIRFTGVGQPQHF. The CDR3 DNA sequence: TGTGCCTGGAGTCCCATCAGATTTACAGGGGTGGGTCAGCCCCAGCATTTT.

This chain joins TRBV4-1 and TRBJ1-2; 9 nucleotides line up with TRBD1. The CDR3 has 14 residues. The J segment lost 8 bases and the V segment lost 1 base, leaving 5 bases of the junction unmatched. Germline V lookup: CDR1 MGHRA, CDR2 YSYEKL. CDR3 DNA: TGCGCCAGCAGCCAAGGGACAGGGGTAGGCGGCTACACCTTC. Amino acid sequence: CASSQGTGVGGYTF.

This clone was counted a single time. V is TRBV6-5 and J is TRBJ2-1; TRBD2 matches at 11 bases. The germline V gene encodes CDR1 MNHEY and CDR2 SVGAGI. With V trimmed by 0 bases and J by 4 bases, 2 bases remained unmatched. This CDR3 is built from 16 residues. CDR3 in DNA: TGTGCCAGCAGTTACTCGCTAGCGGGAGGTTACAATGAGCAGTTCTTC. Encoded protein: CASSYSLAGGYNEQFF.

The V call is TRBV2, the J call TRBJ2-7; possibly TRBD2 for D (6 bases). CDR1 SNHLY and CDR2 FYNNEI come from the germline V gene. Trimming removed 5 bases from V and 0 bases from J, with 17 bases in between. This CDR3 is built from 16 residues. The CDR3 loop is CASSFSGAFNSYEQYF. The CDR3 DNA sequence: TGTGCCAGCAGTTTTAGCGGCGCCTTTAACTCCTACGAGCAGTACTTC.

This chain connects TRBV19 to TRBJ2-7, with D tentatively TRBD2 (7 bases). Germline V lookup: CDR1 LNHDA, CDR2 SQIVND (reference sequence). The CDR3 contains 17 residues. V was shortened by 0 bases and J by 4 bases, with 19 bases between the two germline ends. The CDR3 DNA sequence: TGTGCCAGTAGTATAGAAGTCTCGGGACACGGGGGGTACGAGCAGTACTTC. Protein: CASSIEVSGHGGYEQYF.

The chain recombines TRBV4-1 with TRBJ2-3, with D perhaps TRBD1 (5 bases). Trimming took off 0 bases at V and 4 bases at J, with 11 bases between the two ends. Germline V gene lookup returns CDR1 MGHRA and CDR2 YSYEKL. The CDR3 is made up of 15 amino acids. CDR3: CASSQEPGSPDTQYF. The CDR3 DNA follows: TGCGCCAGCAGCCAAGAGCCAGGGTCCCCAGATACGCAGTATTTT.

The V and J genes are TRBV3-1 (or the pseudogene TRBV3-2) and TRBJ1-1; 9 bases agree with TRBD1. Germline V lookup: CDR1 LGHDT, CDR2 YNNKEL (reference sequence). V lost 8 bases and J lost 5; bases outside the gene matches: 9. CDR3 length: 14 amino acids. The CDR3 coding sequence is TGTGCCAGCCGAAGCCGGGACAGGGAAACTGAAGCTTTCTTT. It specifies CASRSRDRETEAFF.

J is TRBJ2-5 and V is TRBV5-6, with TRBD1 as a possible D gene (6 bases). The CDR3 runs to 14 residues. The germline V and J ends were trimmed by 0 bases and 3 bases, with 9 bases remaining between them. Germline assignment: CDR1 SGHDT and CDR2 YYEEEE. CDR3 residues: CASSLADRKETQYF. The CDR3, as DNA: TGTGCCAGCAGCTTGGCTGACAGGAAAGAGACCCAGTACTTC.

The chain carries TRBV7-2 and TRBJ2-5; the match to TRBD2 covers 13 bases. This CDR3 spans 15 amino acids. Looked up from germline, CDR1 is SGHTA and CDR2 is FQGNSA. V dropped 6 bases and J dropped 5; count of bases not matched to a gene: 6. The CDR3 DNA reads TGTGCCAGCAGGAGGACTAGCGGGAGTCCGGAGACCCAGTACTTC. It is translated as CASRRTSGSPETQYF.

The V and J genes are TRBV19 and TRBJ2-3; tentative D call: TRBD1 (5 bases). V was shortened by 1 base and J by 1 base, with 9 bases between the two germline ends. This CDR3 is 15 amino acids long. Germline CDR1 is LNHDA and CDR2 is SQIVND (reference sequence). CDR3 sequence reads: CASSIGTRGTDTQYF. The CDR3 DNA follows: TGTGCCAGTAGTATAGGGACACGAGGCACAGATACGCAGTATTTT.

This clone was found a few times. The chain has TRBV28 and TRBJ2-5; D is uncertain. The CDR3 is made up of 12 amino acids. V lost 4 bases to trimming and J lost 1 base, with 4 bases between them. Germline loops: CDR1 MDHEN, CDR2 SYDVKM. The CDR3 here is CASSSTQETQYF. In DNA, the CDR3 is TGTGCCAGCAGTTCTACCCAAGAGACCCAGTACTTC.

The V call is TRBV5-8, the J call TRBJ2-1; maybe TRBD2 (6 bases). The CDR3 has 18 amino acids. V dropped 4 bases and J dropped 2 bases, with 22 bases sitting between them. In germline, CDR1 is SGHTS, CDR2 YDEGEE. CDR3 DNA: TGTGCCAGCAGCGCCGGAAAAATAGCGGCACGAACCTACAATGAGCAGTTCTTC. Translating it yields CASSAGKIAARTYNEQFF. The whole variable domain, filled in from reference TRBV5-8 and TRBJ2-1, reads EAGVTQSPTHLIKTRGQQATLRCSPISGHTSVYWYQQALGLGLQFLLWYDEGEERNRGNFPPRFSGRQFPNYSSELNVNALELEDSALYLCASSAGKIAARTYNEQFFGPGTRLTVL.

The V call is TRBV9, the J call TRBJ2-3, with TRBD2 identical over 11 bases. CDR1 SGDLS and CDR2 YYNGEE come from the germline V gene. The CDR3 sequence is 15 residues long. The V gene end was trimmed by 4 bases and the J gene end by 1 base; junction bases not matched to a gene: 2. CDR3: CASSSGLAGTDTQYF. Written as DNA, the CDR3 is TGTGCCAGCAGCTCGGGACTAGCGGGCACAGATACGCAGTATTTT.